The T cell receptor beta chain described here comes from a study of shared clonotypes between healthy human individuals. As for the study in general: The plates for each donor numbered three CD4 naive, three CD4 memory, two CD8 naive and one CD8 memory.

The CDR3 is 18 amino acids. After removal of 2 bases from V and 2 bases from J, the junction contained 8 bases not matched to a gene. From germline, CDR1 is SGHRS and CDR2 YFSETQ. Among the donors, all were Caucasian adults who lived in Nashville, Tennessee. Investigators divided CD4+ cells into CD45RA+ naive and CD45RA-negative memory subsets. Measured with immunoSEQ multiplex PCR; TCRdb has only the in-frame clones, and not every one. The sample yields approximately 2.3 million clones, about 92% seen once. The receptor's source is a man between 18 and 29 years old in good health. Some clones in this sample may be carry-over from other donors' samples. J is TRBJ2-5 and V is TRBV5-1, with 14 bases fitting TRBD2. The sequenced material came from naive CD4+ T cells from PBMCs. Subset given: CD45RA+ positively selected. CDR3 coding DNA: TGCGCCAGCAGCTTAGGGACTAGCGGGAGTTCCCCACAAGAGACCCAGTACTTC. Its translation is CASSLGTSGSSPQETQYF.